Following are 20 T cell receptor beta chains from one sample sequenced in a study of blood T cell repertoires in COVID-19. The protocol was immunoSEQ multiplex PCR, while the TCRdb copy is restricted to in-frame clones and leaves out a portion. Here the sample spans a few hundred thousand clones, about 85% being singletons. What was sequenced was peripheral blood. The receptors were sampled from a man aged 30 to 39 with active or convalescent COVID-19.

V usage is TRBV9 and J usage is TRBJ1-2; 9 nucleotides match TRBD1. The CDR3 has 15 amino acids. Germline assignment: CDR1 SGDLS and CDR2 YYNGEE. V lost 3 bases to trimming and J lost 8 bases; unmatched junction nucleotides: 11. CDR3 DNA sequence: TGTGCCAGCAGCGCCGGTGGGACAGGGTTGAAAGGCTACACCTTC. Translating it yields CASSAGGTGLKGYTF.

This chain joins TRBV18 and TRBJ2-7; D unresolved. Deletions cut 6 bases from V and 5 bases from J, with 14 bases between. This CDR3 has 13 amino acids. Germline assignment: CDR1 KGHSH and CDR2 LQKENI. The CDR3, as DNA: TGTGCCAGCTCCCTCAGTGTCCAAGACGAGCAGTACTTC. It codes for CASSLSVQDEQYF.

The chain carries TRBV3-1 (or the pseudogene TRBV3-2) and TRBJ2-1; TRBD2 agrees at 7 bases. Germline V CDR1 and CDR2: LGHDT, YNNKEL (reference sequence). This CDR3 comprises 17 residues. V trimming: 5 bases; J trimming: 7 bases; junction bases outside the gene matches: 17. CDR3 sequence: CASSAATPGRGGNEQFF. Here the CDR3 DNA reads TGTGCCAGCAGCGCTGCTACTCCGGGACGGGGAGGGAATGAGCAGTTCTTC.

The rearrangement uses TRBV30 and TRBJ1-1; the D is unclear. This CDR3 has 13 residues. Trimming took off 3 bases at V and 3 bases at J, with 11 bases between the two ends. Looked up from germline, CDR1 is GTSNPN and CDR2 is SVGIG (reference sequence). The CDR3 DNA reads TGTGCCTGGAGCGGGAGGACGGACACTGAAGCTTTCTTT. It codes for CAWSGRTDTEAFF. The variable domain in full, with the rest retrieved from reference TRBV30 and TRBJ1-1, is SQTIHQWPATLVQPVGSPLSLECTVEGTSNPNLYWYRQAAGRGLQLLFYSVGIGQISSEVPQNLSASRPQDRQFILSSKKLLLSDSGFYLCAWSGRTDTEAFFGQGTRLTVV.

The chain combines TRBV20-1 with TRBJ2-5, with 9 positions matching TRBD1. V dropped 3 bases and J dropped 6; count of bases not matched to a gene: 14. The CDR3 extends over 16 amino acids. The germline V gene has CDR1 DFQATT and CDR2 SNEGSKA (reference sequence). This CDR3 is CSASGTLFTGGKTQYF. The CDR3 DNA reads as TGCAGTGCTAGTGGTACCCTTTTTACAGGGGGCAAGACCCAGTACTTC.

The rearrangement joins TRBV7-2 to TRBJ2-1, with a tentative D call TRBD2 (6 bases). V was clipped by 0 bases and J by 7 bases, with 19 bases between them. This CDR3 contains 17 residues. Per germline, CDR1 SGHTA and CDR2 FQGNSA. The CDR3 sequence is CASSLAELASFGNEQFF. The CDR3 DNA is TGTGCCAGCAGCTTAGCGGAGCTAGCGAGTTTTGGAAATGAGCAGTTCTTC.

The table lists this clone with a count of one. This chain links TRBV6-5 with TRBJ2-7; unclear D gene. Germline V CDR1 and CDR2: MNHEY, SVGAGI. This CDR3 comprises 15 residues. V lost 7 bases and J lost 3, with 19 bases in between. CDR3 coding DNA: TGTGCCAGCAATCCTGCAGGCCCCCTTTTCTACGAGCAGTACTTC. It codes for CASNPAGPLFYEQYF.

This chain links TRBV12-3 or TRBV12-4 with TRBJ2-1; 13 bases fit TRBD2. This CDR3 comprises 13 residues. The J segment lost 9 bases and the V segment lost 6 bases, leaving 2 bases of the junction unmatched. In DNA form, the CDR3 reads TGTGCCAGCAGACTAGCGGGGGGGCCTGAGCAGTTCTTC. Translated: CASRLAGGPEQFF.

In its sample, this clone was seen a few times. This sequence joins TRBV28 and TRBJ1-2, with TRBD1 matching over 9 bases. The trim removed 5 bases at V and 7 bases at J, leaving 8 bases unmatched. Germline CDR1 reads MDHEN; CDR2 reads SYDVKM. CDR3 length: 14 residues. The CDR3 nucleotides are TGTGCCAGCAGTCCTACAGGGGGCAGCGGTGGCTACACCTTC. Translation: CASSPTGGSGGYTF.

The rearrangement links TRBV28 to TRBJ1-5; D may be TRBD1 (5 bases). This CDR3 is built from 16 residues. The germline V and J ends were trimmed by 3 bases and 3 bases, with 15 bases remaining between them. CDR1 is MDHEN and CDR2 is SYDVKM in the germline V gene. The CDR3 spells CASSFRRGTHNQPQHF. CDR3 nucleotide sequence: TGTGCCAGCAGTTTTCGGAGAGGGACTCACAATCAGCCCCAGCATTTT.

The CDR3: CASSLGTGVANEKLFF. The CDR3 DNA sequence: TGTGCCAGCAGTCTCGGGACAGGGGTGGCTAATGAAAAACTGTTTTTT. This sequence joins TRBV27 and TRBJ1-4; 10 bases match TRBD1. CDR3 length: 16 residues. The junction had 6 bases not matched to a gene; V was cut back by 5 bases and J by 3 bases. Looked up from germline, CDR1 is MNHEY and CDR2 is SMNVEV (reference sequence).

This clone has only a few counts. The chain uses TRBV20-1 and TRBJ1-5; D is perhaps TRBD1 (6 bases). This CDR3 is built from 16 residues. Germline CDR1 is DFQATT and CDR2 is SNEGSKA (reference sequence). Trimming pared 3 bases from V and 0 bases from J, leaving 15 bases between. The CDR3 nucleotides read TGCAGTGCTAGTGGGGACACCACTCATAGCAATCAGCCCCAGCATTTT. Translated: CSASGDTTHSNQPQHF.

The rearrangement links TRBV19 to TRBJ2-2, with D uncertain. CDR1 LNHDA and CDR2 SQIVND come from the germline V gene (reference sequence). Trimming stripped 9 bases from V and 1 base from J, with 12 bases between. This CDR3 spans 14 amino acids. CDR3: CASTPVGNTGELFF. In DNA form, the CDR3 reads TGTGCCAGCACTCCCGTCGGGAACACCGGGGAGCTGTTTTTT.

The V call is TRBV3-1 (or the pseudogene TRBV3-2), the J call TRBJ1-2; no reliable D call. The CDR3 covers 12 residues. CDR1 and CDR2 (germline): LGHDT, YNNKEL (reference sequence). V gave up 2 bases and J gave up 3 bases, with 4 bases separating them. CDR3 in amino acids: CASSQQDYGYTF. CDR3 sequence (DNA): TGTGCCAGCAGCCAACAGGACTATGGCTACACCTTC.

The chain combines TRBV3-1 (or the pseudogene TRBV3-2) with TRBJ2-7, with D possibly being TRBD1 (5 bases). CDR1 is LGHDT and CDR2 is YNNKEL in the germline V gene (reference sequence). V was cut by 1 base and J by 6 bases, with 13 bases left in between. CDR3 length: 14 residues. In DNA form, the CDR3 reads TGTGCCAGCAGCCAAGTTTCCAGGGAACGCGAGCAGTACTTC. Translated: CASSQVSREREQYF.

In its sample, this clone was seen a few times. The CDR3 reads CASREQGWATGELFF. In DNA form, the CDR3 reads TGCGCCAGCAGAGAACAGGGCTGGGCCACCGGGGAGCTGTTTTTT. The chain recombines TRBV5-1 with TRBJ2-2; tentatively, D is TRBD1 (6 bases). The germline CDR1 and CDR2 sequences are SGHRS and YFSETQ. The CDR3 has 15 residues. The germline V and J ends were trimmed by 5 bases and 4 bases, with 15 bases remaining between them.

This chain joins TRBV5-1 and TRBJ2-2; tentatively, D is TRBD2 (5 bases). The CDR3 totals 15 residues. CDR1 is SGHRS and CDR2 is YFSETQ in the germline V gene. The V end was cut by 5 bases, the J end by 0 bases, with 11 bases between. The DNA for the CDR3 is TGCGCCAGCAGTCAAGGGAGTTCGAACACCGGGGAGCTGTTTTTT. It is translated as CASSQGSSNTGELFF.

The chain recombines TRBV3-1 (or the pseudogene TRBV3-2) with TRBJ1-4; 10 bases line up with TRBD1. Germline V gene lookup returns CDR1 LGHDT and CDR2 YNNKEL (reference sequence). This CDR3 region has 15 residues. V trimming: 3 bases; J trimming: 8 bases; junction bases outside the gene matches: 6. The CDR3, as DNA: TGTGCCAGCAGCCACAGGGACAGGGGAAACGAAAAACTGTTTTTT. It translates to CASSHRDRGNEKLFF.

This clone was detected only a few times. The chain is built from TRBV7-2 and TRBJ1-1; the D gene is possibly TRBD1 (6 bases). V lost 0 bases and J lost 11, with 7 bases in between. Germline loops: CDR1 SGHTA, CDR2 FQGNSA. The CDR3 has 11 residues. CDR3 sequence: CASSLARGAFF. The DNA for the CDR3 is TGTGCCAGCAGCTTAGCCAGGGGTGCTTTCTTT. Complete variable domain (other parts from reference TRBV7-2 and TRBJ1-1): GAGVSQSPSNKVTEKGKDVELRCDPISGHTALYWYRQSLGQGLEFLIYFQGNSAPDKSGLPSDRFSAERTGGSVSTLTIQRTQQEDSAVYLCASSLARGAFFGQGTRLTVV.

This chain links TRBV7-9 with TRBJ2-7, with TRBD2 matching over 13 bases. This CDR3 comprises 16 residues. Germline loops: CDR1 SEHNR, CDR2 FQNEAQ (reference sequence). The V and J ends lost 4 bases and 3 bases, in that order; junction bases with no gene match: 6. The CDR3 coding sequence is TGTGCCAGCAGCTCAAGCTGGACTAGCGGGAGCTACGAGCAGTACTTC. Protein: CASSSSWTSGSYEQYF.